This passage covers 20 T cell receptor beta chains from one sample sequenced in a study of cytomegalovirus exposure and HLA in healthy donors. The PCR employed 60 Vbeta primers together with 13 Jbeta primers. The assay was immunoSEQ multiplex PCR, and TCRdb's table has in-frame clones only and misses some. The sample data list approximately 170,000 clones. The sample was PBMCs. Receptor source: a woman younger than 30 in good health and CMV-seropositive.

The rearrangement joins TRBV2 to TRBJ2-3, with 7 positions matching TRBD2. Germline V gene sequence: CDR1 SNHLY, CDR2 FYNNEI. CDR3 length equals 16 residues. Trimming cost V 7 bases and J 1 base; bases outside gene matches: 11. The CDR3 region is CASTQRGGRGTDTQYF. CDR3 sequence (DNA): TGTGCCAGCACCCAGAGGGGAGGGCGGGGCACAGATACGCAGTATTTT. The entire variable domain, with the rest obtained from reference TRBV2 and TRBJ2-3, is as follows: EPEVTQTPSHQVTQMGQEVILRCVPISNHLYFYWYRQILGQKVEFLVSFYNNEISEKSEIFDDQFSVERPDGSNFTLKIRSTKLEDSAMYFCASTQRGGRGTDTQYFGPGTRLTVL.

The chain has TRBV13 and TRBJ2-7, with D perhaps TRBD2 (5 bases). V was clipped by 4 bases and J by 1 base, with 14 bases between them. The CDR3 spans 15 residues. CDR1 is PRHDT and CDR2 is FYEKMQ in the germline V gene (reference sequence). In DNA, the CDR3 is TGTGCCAGCAGCTCCGTATTACGGGGTTCCTACGAGCAGTACTTC. Translating gives CASSSVLRGSYEQYF. The full variable domain, rest sourced from reference TRBV13 and TRBJ2-7, is AAGVIQSPRHLIKEKRETATLKCYPIPRHDTVYWYQQGPGQDPQFLISFYEKMQSDKGSIPDRFSAQQFSDYHSELNMSSLELGDSALYFCASSSVLRGSYEQYFGPGTRLTVT.

CDR3 amino acids: CASSPRLRSPLHF. CDR3 coding DNA: TGTGCCAGCAGCCCTAGACTCCGGTCACCCCTCCACTTT. The chain is built from TRBV7-2 and TRBJ1-6; D unclear. In germline, CDR1 is SGHTA, CDR2 FQGNSA. Trimming shortened V by 5 bases and J by 10 bases, and 12 bases separated the two germline ends. CDR3 length: 13 amino acids.

This sequence joins TRBV14 and TRBJ1-6, with D possibly matching TRBD1 (5 bases). V was clipped by 4 bases and J by 7 bases, with 5 bases between them. The germline CDR1 and CDR2 sequences are SGHDN and FVKESK. The CDR3 is made up of 12 amino acids. Here the CDR3 reads CASSRQNSPLHF. CDR3 nucleotide sequence: TGTGCCAGCAGCCGACAGAATTCACCCCTCCACTTT. Combining the CDR3 with reference TRBV14 and TRBJ1-6 gives the whole variable domain EAGVTQFPSHSVIEKGQTVTLRCDPISGHDNLYWYRRVMGKEIKFLLHFVKESKQDESGMPNNRFLAERTGGTYSTLKVQPAELEDSGVYFCASSRQNSPLHFGNGTRLTVT.

A word on this clone: The conserved phenylalanine or tryptophan is not found at the CDR3 terminus, so this likely reflects a read error. No DNA is shown, since the ends of the CDR3 on it are uncertain; the CDR3 is the one TCRdb lists. This chain joins TRBV6-1 and TRBJ2-2; the table's D call TRBD2 went unverified against the DNA. The CDR3 numbers 14 amino acids, ends counted. Germline V lookup: CDR1 MNHNS, CDR2 SASEGT. The CDR3 sequence is CASTEEPGTGELFS.

The rearrangement uses TRBV9 and TRBJ1-1; a possible D gene is TRBD1 (5 bases). Germline-derived CDR1 and CDR2 are SGDLS and YYNGEE. The CDR3 extends over 15 amino acids. V was pared by 0 bases and J by 4 bases, with 13 bases between. The CDR3 here is CASSVEEGLLTEAFF. The CDR3 nucleotides are TGTGCCAGCAGCGTAGAAGAGGGACTGCTCACTGAAGCTTTCTTT.

This rearrangement joins TRBV13 to TRBJ2-7, with 9 bases identical to TRBD2. Looked up from germline, CDR1 is PRHDT and CDR2 is FYEKMQ (reference sequence). This CDR3 is 15 amino acids long. Germline trimming cut 4 bases from V and 2 bases from J; bases unmatched to any gene: 6. CDR3: CASSSAGGPTYEQYF. The CDR3, as DNA: TGTGCCAGCAGCTCAGCGGGAGGCCCCACCTACGAGCAGTACTTC.

The rearrangement links TRBV7-9 to TRBJ1-1; D might be TRBD1 (6 bases). The CDR3 covers 17 residues. Germline assignment: CDR1 SEHNR and CDR2 FQNEAQ (reference sequence). V was cut by 4 bases and J by 1 base, with 19 bases left in between. CDR3 region: CASSSPGGPVKNTEAFF. CDR3 sequence (DNA): TGTGCCAGCAGCTCCCCCGGGGGGCCAGTGAAGAACACTGAAGCTTTCTTT. The full variable domain, completed using reference TRBV7-9 and TRBJ1-1, is DTGVSQNPRHKITKRGQNVTFRCDPISEHNRLYWYRQTLGQGPEFLTYFQNEAQLEKSRLLSDRFSAERPKGSFSTLEIQRTEQGDSAMYLCASSSPGGPVKNTEAFFGQGTRLTVV.

The genes are TRBV6-5 and TRBJ1-1; TRBD1 is a possible D gene (5 bases). Germline V gene sequence: CDR1 MNHEY, CDR2 SVGAGI. The CDR3 is 12 amino acids. The ends were cut back, 4 bases at V and 10 bases at J, with 13 bases in the middle. CDR3 region: CASSSPGLVAFF. The DNA for the CDR3 is TGTGCCAGCAGTTCCCCGGGACTGGTAGCTTTCTTT.

This CDR3 is CASRKGLRATEAFF. The CDR3 coding sequence is TGCGCCAGCAGAAAGGGACTGAGAGCCACTGAAGCTTTCTTT. V is TRBV5-1 and J is TRBJ1-1, with a possible D match to TRBD1 (5 bases). CDR3 length equals 14 residues. Trimming stripped 5 bases from V and 4 bases from J, with 15 bases between. Germline V gene sequence: CDR1 SGHRS, CDR2 YFSETQ.

The chain links TRBV5-8 to TRBJ2-1; 9 bases are a match to TRBD1. V dropped 3 bases and J dropped 3; count of bases not matched to a gene: 7. CDR1 is SGHTS and CDR2 is YDEGEE in the germline V gene. CDR3 length equals 16 residues. Here the CDR3 reads CASSSYRGHDYNEQFF. The CDR3 bases are TGTGCCAGCAGCTCATACAGGGGGCATGACTACAATGAGCAGTTCTTC.

V is TRBV9 and J is TRBJ1-1; possibly TRBD1 for D (5 bases). CDR1 and CDR2 from the germline V gene are SGDLS and YYNGEE. The CDR3 covers 15 residues. Trimming took off 0 bases at V and 6 bases at J, with 15 bases between the two ends. CDR3 coding DNA: TGTGCCAGCAGCGTAGAGGGGTGGTCCACCTCTGAAGCTTTCTTT. Translation gives CASSVEGWSTSEAFF. The entire variable domain, with the rest obtained from reference TRBV9 and TRBJ1-1, is as follows: DSGVTQTPKHLITATGQRVTLRCSPRSGDLSVYWYQQSLDQGLQFLIQYYNGEERAKGNILERFSAQQFPDLHSELNLSSLELGDSALYFCASSVEGWSTSEAFFGQGTRLTVV.

V usage is TRBV10-3 and J usage is TRBJ1-1; D may be TRBD1 (5 bases). From germline, CDR1 is ENHRY and CDR2 SYGVKD. The CDR3 totals 13 residues. V was clipped by 10 bases and J by 0 bases, with 12 bases between them. The CDR3 region is CATEQVLNTEAFF. CDR3 coding DNA: TGTGCCACGGAACAGGTACTGAACACTGAAGCTTTCTTT.

V is TRBV7-9 and J is TRBJ2-7, with 7 bases matching TRBD2. Looked up from germline, CDR1 is SEHNR and CDR2 is FQNEAQ (reference sequence). The V gene end was trimmed by 3 bases and the J gene end by 3 bases; junction bases not matched to a gene: 14. The CDR3 runs to 17 residues. Here the CDR3 DNA reads TGTGCCAGCAGCTTGGTGGGGGGAGGGCCTAATGTCTACGAGCAGTACTTC. This gives the protein CASSLVGGGPNVYEQYF.

CDR3 loop: CASSLRLAGGETQYF. The CDR3 coding sequence is TGTGCCAGCAGCTTACGACTAGCGGGAGGAGAGACCCAGTACTTC. The chain joins TRBV7-9 to TRBJ2-5; 13 nucleotides agree with TRBD2. With V trimmed by 2 bases and J by 4 bases, 1 base remained unmatched. From germline, CDR1 is SEHNR and CDR2 FQNEAQ (reference sequence). The CDR3 runs to 15 residues.

V gene TRBV11-3 combines with J gene TRBJ2-3, with D perhaps matching TRBD1 (5 bases). Trimming took off 2 bases at V and 6 bases at J, with 6 bases between the two ends. There are 12 residues in the CDR3. CDR1 is SGHNT and CDR2 is YENEEA in the germline V gene. The CDR3 coding sequence is TGTGCCAGCAGCTTACAGGGCGATACGCAGTATTTT. Its protein product is CASSLQGDTQYF. The whole variable domain, filled in from reference TRBV11-3 and TRBJ2-3, reads EAGVVQSPRYKIIEKKQPVAFWCNPISGHNTLYWYLQNLGQGPELLIRYENEEAVDDSQLPKDRFSAERLKGVDSTLKIQPAELGDSAVYLCASSLQGDTQYFGPGTRLTVL.

The CDR3 is CASSLTRTENNSPLHF. DNA of the CDR3: TGTGCCAGCTCACTCACAAGGACAGAGAATAATTCACCCCTCCACTTT. V usage is TRBV18 and J usage is TRBJ1-6; maybe TRBD1 (6 bases). This CDR3 has 16 residues. The ends were cut back, 4 bases at V and 5 bases at J, with 15 bases in the middle. Germline V lookup: CDR1 KGHSH, CDR2 LQKENI.

The chain couples TRBV7-6 to TRBJ1-5, with D tentatively TRBD1 (6 bases). Trimming shortened V by 0 bases and J by 0 bases, and 18 bases separated the two germline ends. The germline V gene has CDR1 SGHVS and CDR2 FNYEAQ. The CDR3 is made up of 19 amino acids. The CDR3 region has the DNA TGTGCCAGCAGCTTAGCGATTGGGACACCAGCATATAGCAATCAGCCCCAGCATTTT. This gives the protein CASSLAIGTPAYSNQPQHF.

J is TRBJ2-1 and V is TRBV7-3; TRBD2 is a possible D gene (5 bases). In germline, CDR1 is SGHTA, CDR2 FQGTGA. The V end lost 4 bases, the J end lost 7 bases, and 20 bases lay between the germline ends. The length of the CDR3 is 16 residues. The CDR3 bases are TGTGCCAGCAGCTCCCTACCGGTCTCGGGGAAGAATGAGCAGTTCTTC. Protein sequence: CASSSLPVSGKNEQFF.

The genes are TRBV30 and TRBJ2-7; D might be TRBD2 (6 bases). CDR1 and CDR2 (germline): GTSNPN, SVGIG (reference sequence). The CDR3 contains 12 residues. Trimming took 4 bases from V and 7 from J, leaving 14 bases between them. Here the CDR3 reads CAWTPGEGEQYF. Written as DNA, the CDR3 is TGTGCCTGGACCCCGGGAGAGGGGGAGCAGTACTTC.